The count of the clone carrying this T cell receptor beta chain is one. Its antigen is undetermined. The entry originates in a study of shared clonotypes between healthy human individuals. Study results and caveats: Shared clonotypes: 4.5% to 6.5% naive CD4, around 3.5% naive CD8, around 2.4% memory CD4, over 0.3% memory CD8. Relative to their counterparts shared across all four donors, non-shared clonotypes exhibited diminished generation probabilities.

Deletions cut 3 bases from V and 6 bases from J, with 5 bases between. CDR1 and CDR2 (germline): KGHSH, LQKENI. The CDR3 totals 12 residues. The donors, healthy adults who were HIV-negative, had experienced no recent acute infections or vaccinations. The material for each subset, its genomic DNA, was split evenly across several immunoSEQ plates. Sequenced by immunoSEQ multiplex PCR; TCRdb stores in-frame clones only, minus some. This table holds about 700,000 clones, under 80% found once. This chain links TRBV18 with TRBJ1-4, with a weak D call TRBD1 (5 bases). This TCR came from a woman between 25 and 40 years old in good health. Specimen: memory CD4+ T cells sorted from blood. Documented subset: CD45RA-negative fraction. The CDR3 protein is CASSPTDEKLFF. The DNA of the CDR3 is TGTGCCAGCTCACCGACAGATGAAAAACTGTTTTTT. The whole variable domain, filled in from reference TRBV18 and TRBJ1-4, reads NAGVMQNPRHLVRRRGQEARLRCSPMKGHSHVYWYRQLPEEGLKFMVYLQKENIIDESGMPKERFSAEFPKEGPSILRIQQVVRGDSAAYFCASSPTDEKLFFGSGTQLSVL.